These T cell receptor beta chains were read from a single sample in a study of shared clonotypes between healthy human individuals. Measured with immunoSEQ multiplex PCR; TCRdb has only the in-frame clones, and not every one. The table has more than 2 million clones, roughly 94% seen once; the top ten hold 0.1% to 0.15%. Sequencing used naive CD4+ T cells sorted from blood. The receptors shown here come from a man younger than 30 in good health. CDR3s include the opening cysteine and the closing phenylalanine or tryptophan. D genes are given only for firm matches. Where a row states a size, it is once, few, many or the class of an expanded clone; other rows omit it.

>NA|NA|TRBV9|TRBJ1-1
CASSVGLWTEAFF
TGTGCCAGCAGCGTAGGCCTTTGGACTGAAGCTTTCTTT
>TRBD1|NA|TRBV5-1|TRBJ1-1
CASRSTGEGEAFF
TGCGCCAGCAGATCAACAGGGGAGGGTGAAGCTTTCTTT
>NA|NA|TRBV27|TRBJ2-5
CASISFGRALQETQYF
TGTGCCAGTATAAGTTTTGGTAGGGCATTACAAGAGACCCAGTACTTC
>NA|NA|TRBV30|TRBJ2-6
CAWSRGGDSSGANVLTF
TGTGCCTGGAGTAGGGGGGGCGATAGCTCTGGGGCCAACGTCCTGACTTTC
>TRBD2|NA|TRBV6-5|TRBJ2-1
CASSYITGGPIEQFF
TGTGCCAGCAGTTACATAACGGGAGGGCCTATTGAGCAGTTCTTC
>NA|NA|TRBV29-1|TRBJ1-4
CSVGTLNEKLFF
TGCAGCGTAGGGACATTAAATGAAAAACTGTTTTTT
>NA|few|TRBV30|TRBJ1-2
CAWSVVPLYGYTF
TGTGCCTGGAGTGTAGTTCCCCTCTATGGCTACACCTTC
>NA|NA|TRBV9|TRBJ1-3
CASSGNQGLSGNTIYF
TGTGCCAGCAGCGGGAACCAGGGCCTCTCTGGAAACACCATATATTTT
>TRBD2|NA|TRBV5-1|TRBJ2-2
CASSPPAGAGELFF
TGCGCCAGCAGCCCCCCGGCGGGGGCCGGGGAGCTGTTTTTT
>TRBD2|NA|TRBV5-1|TRBJ2-7
CASSLRGDGYEQYF
TGCGCCAGCAGCTTACGGGGGGACGGCTACGAGCAGTACTTC
>NA|NA|TRBV6-5|TRBJ1-1
CASSYYIEGYEAFF
TGTGCCAGCAGTTACTATATAGAGGGTTATGAAGCTTTCTTT
>TRBD1|NA|TRBV5-5|TRBJ2-2
CASRTGTGVTGELFF
TGTGCCAGCAGAACCGGGACAGGGGTCACCGGGGAGCTGTTTTTT
>NA|NA|TRBV2|TRBJ2-3
CASSAQLGTDTQYF
TGTGCCAGCAGTGCCCAGTTGGGGACAGATACGCAGTATTTT
>NA|NA|TRBV6-1|TRBJ2-3
CATRRGPGTDTQYF
TGTGCCACCCGCCGGGGACCCGGCACAGATACGCAGTATTTT
>NA|NA|TRBV6-1|TRBJ2-4
CASRSLENIQYF
TGTGCCAGCAGGTCCTTAGAGAACATTCAGTACTTC
>TRBD2|NA|TRBV10-3|TRBJ2-7
CAISPQRETVEQYF
TGTGCCATCAGTCCCCAGCGGGAGACCGTCGAGCAGTACTTC
>TRBD2|NA|TRBV10-2|TRBJ2-5
CASRPTGLAGETQYF
TGCGCCAGCAGACCTACGGGACTAGCGGGTGAGACCCAGTACTTC